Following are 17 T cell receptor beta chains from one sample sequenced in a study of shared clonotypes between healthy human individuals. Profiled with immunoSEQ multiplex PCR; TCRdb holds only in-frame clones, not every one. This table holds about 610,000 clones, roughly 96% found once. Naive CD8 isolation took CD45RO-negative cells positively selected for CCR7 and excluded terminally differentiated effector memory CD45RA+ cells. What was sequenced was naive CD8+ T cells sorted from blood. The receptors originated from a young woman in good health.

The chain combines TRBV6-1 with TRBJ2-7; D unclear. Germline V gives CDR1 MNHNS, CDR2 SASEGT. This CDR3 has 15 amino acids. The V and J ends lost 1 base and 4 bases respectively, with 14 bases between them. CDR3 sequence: CASSEGQETLYEQYF. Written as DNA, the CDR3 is TGTGCCAGCAGTGAAGGGCAGGAGACACTATACGAGCAGTACTTC.

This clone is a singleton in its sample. CDR3 sequence: CASSFSPRGGTEAFF. The CDR3 nucleotides are TGTGCCAGCAGTTTCTCCCCCCGGGGGGGCACTGAAGCTTTCTTT. This sequence joins TRBV27 and TRBJ1-1, with a possible D match to TRBD1 (5 bases). CDR3 size: 15 residues. The germline CDR1 and CDR2 sequences are MNHEY and SMNVEV (reference sequence). The V end lost 3 bases, the J end lost 4 bases, and 15 bases lay between the germline ends.

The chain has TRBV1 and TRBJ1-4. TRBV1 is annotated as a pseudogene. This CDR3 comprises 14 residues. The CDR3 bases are TGCACCAGCAGCCACGGGAGTAGAAATGAAAAACTGTTTTTT. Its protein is CTSSHGSRNEKLFF.

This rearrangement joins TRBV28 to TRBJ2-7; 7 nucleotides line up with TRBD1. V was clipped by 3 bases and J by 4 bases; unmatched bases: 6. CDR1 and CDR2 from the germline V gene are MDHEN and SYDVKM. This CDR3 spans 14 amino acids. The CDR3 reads CASSFGTVLYEQYF. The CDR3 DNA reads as TGTGCCAGCAGTTTTGGGACAGTATTGTACGAGCAGTACTTC. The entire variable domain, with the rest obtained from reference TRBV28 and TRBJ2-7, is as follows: DVKVTQSSRYLVKRTGEKVFLECVQDMDHENMFWYRQDPGLGLRLIYFSYDVKMKEKGDIPEGYSVSREKKERFSLILESASTNQTSMYLCASSFGTVLYEQYFGPGTRLTVT.

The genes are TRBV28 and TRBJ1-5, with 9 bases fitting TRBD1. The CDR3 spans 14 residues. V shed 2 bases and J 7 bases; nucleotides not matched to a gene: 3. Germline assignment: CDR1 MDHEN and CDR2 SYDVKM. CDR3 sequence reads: CASSLGTGWQPQHF. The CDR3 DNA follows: TGTGCCAGCAGTTTAGGGACAGGGTGGCAGCCCCAGCATTTT.

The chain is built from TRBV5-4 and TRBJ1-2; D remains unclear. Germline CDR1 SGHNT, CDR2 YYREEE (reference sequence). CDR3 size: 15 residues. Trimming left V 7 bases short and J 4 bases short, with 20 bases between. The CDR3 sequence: CASLRRPGKTYGYTF. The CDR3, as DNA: TGTGCCAGCTTAAGACGCCCAGGAAAGACCTATGGCTACACCTTC.

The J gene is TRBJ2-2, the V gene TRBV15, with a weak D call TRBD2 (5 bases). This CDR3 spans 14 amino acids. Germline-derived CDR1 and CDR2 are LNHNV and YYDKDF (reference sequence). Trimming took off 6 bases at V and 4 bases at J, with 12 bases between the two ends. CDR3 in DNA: TGTGCCACCAGGGAGGCCGCGGGCACCGGGGAGCTGTTTTTT. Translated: CATREAAGTGELFF.

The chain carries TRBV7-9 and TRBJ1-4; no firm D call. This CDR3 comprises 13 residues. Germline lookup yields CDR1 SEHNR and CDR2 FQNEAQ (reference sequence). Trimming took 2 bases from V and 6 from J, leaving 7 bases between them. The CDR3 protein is CASSLRQDEKLFF. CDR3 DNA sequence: TGTGCCAGCAGCTTAAGGCAAGATGAAAAACTGTTTTTT.

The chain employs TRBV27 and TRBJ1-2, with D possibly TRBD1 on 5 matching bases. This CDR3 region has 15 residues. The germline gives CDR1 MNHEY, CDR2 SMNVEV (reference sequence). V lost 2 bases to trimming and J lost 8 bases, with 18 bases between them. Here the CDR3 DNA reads TGTGCCAGCAGTTTAATGGGGTCCCGGGGGGAGGGCTACACCTTC. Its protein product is CASSLMGSRGEGYTF.

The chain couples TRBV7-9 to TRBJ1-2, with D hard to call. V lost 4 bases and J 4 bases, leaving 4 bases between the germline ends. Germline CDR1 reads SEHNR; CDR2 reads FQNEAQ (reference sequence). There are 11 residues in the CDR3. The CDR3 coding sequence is TGTGCCAGCAGCTCCGGCTATGGCTACACCTTC. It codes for CASSSGYGYTF.

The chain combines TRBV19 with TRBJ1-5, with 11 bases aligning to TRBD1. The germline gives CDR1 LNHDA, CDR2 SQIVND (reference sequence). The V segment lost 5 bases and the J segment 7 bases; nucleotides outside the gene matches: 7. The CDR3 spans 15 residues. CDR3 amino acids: CASSLGQGAGQPQHF. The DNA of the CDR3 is TGTGCCAGTAGTTTAGGACAGGGGGCAGGGCAGCCCCAGCATTTT.

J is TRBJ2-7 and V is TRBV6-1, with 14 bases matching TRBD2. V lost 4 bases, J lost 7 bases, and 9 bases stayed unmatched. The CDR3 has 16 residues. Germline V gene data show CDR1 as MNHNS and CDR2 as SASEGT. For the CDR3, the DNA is TGTGCCAGCAGTGTTTTGGGACTAGCGGGAGCGGGGGAGCAGTACTTC. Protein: CASSVLGLAGAGEQYF.

The CDR3 region has the DNA TGTGCCAGCAGCTACCCTGGGACGGTGGGTGAGCAGTACTTC. Translated, it gives CASSYPGTVGEQYF. The genes are TRBV7-2 and TRBJ2-7; perhaps D is TRBD1 or TRBD2 (5 bases each). The CDR3 runs to 14 residues. V was pared by 4 bases and J by 7 bases, with 17 bases between. Germline V lookup: CDR1 SGHTA, CDR2 FQGNSA.

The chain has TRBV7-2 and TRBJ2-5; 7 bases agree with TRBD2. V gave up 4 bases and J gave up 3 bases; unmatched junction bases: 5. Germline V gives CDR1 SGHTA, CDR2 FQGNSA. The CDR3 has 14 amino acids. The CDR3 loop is CASSSSGAEETQYF. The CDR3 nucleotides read TGTGCCAGCAGCTCTAGCGGAGCGGAAGAGACCCAGTACTTC.

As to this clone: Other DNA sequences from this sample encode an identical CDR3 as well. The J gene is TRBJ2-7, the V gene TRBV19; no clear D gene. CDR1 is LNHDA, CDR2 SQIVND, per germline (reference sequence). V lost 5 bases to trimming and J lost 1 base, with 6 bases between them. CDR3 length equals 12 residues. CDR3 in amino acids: CASSQPSYEQYF. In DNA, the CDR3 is TGTGCCAGTAGTCAACCTTCCTACGAGCAGTACTTC.

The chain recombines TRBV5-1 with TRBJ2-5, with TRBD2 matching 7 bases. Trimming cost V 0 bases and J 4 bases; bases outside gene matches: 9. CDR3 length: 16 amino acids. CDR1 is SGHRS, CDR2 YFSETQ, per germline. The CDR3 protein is CASSLDWTSIGETQYF. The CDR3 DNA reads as TGCGCCAGCAGCTTGGATTGGACTAGTATTGGAGAGACCCAGTACTTC.

In DNA form, the CDR3 reads TGCGCCAGCAGCTACTGGGGACGGATCAATGAGCAGTTCTTC. Residues: CASSYWGRINEQFF. V usage is TRBV5-1 and J usage is TRBJ2-1; tentatively, D is TRBD1 or TRBD2 (5 bases each). The CDR3 covers 14 residues. Trimming removed 3 bases at V and 6 bases at J, with 13 bases between. Germline V gene sequence: CDR1 SGHRS, CDR2 YFSETQ.